The 16 T cell receptor beta chains below were found in one sample sequenced in a study of identifying expanded T cells in peripheral blood. Sequencing was performed with immunoSEQ multiplex PCR; in TCRdb, only in-frame clones are kept and a portion is missing. The table has some 65,000 clones, roughly four fifths seen once. Sequences were obtained from blood. These receptors all stem from a person aged 18-70 years in good health.

This chain uses TRBV27 with TRBJ2-5; the D is unclear. Germline-derived CDR1 and CDR2 are MNHEY and SMNVEV (reference sequence). Trimming pared 4 bases from V and 4 bases from J, leaving 16 bases between. The CDR3 contains 15 residues. DNA for the CDR3: TGTGCCAGCAGTTCGACGCTAGTGCCCTCAGAGACCCAGTACTTC. Translating it yields CASSSTLVPSETQYF.

The chain employs TRBV6-1 and TRBJ2-2; D gene uncertain. The CDR3 is made up of 14 amino acids. Germline CDR1 is MNHNS and CDR2 is SASEGT. V lost 0 bases and J 5 bases, leaving 7 bases between the germline ends. The CDR3 DNA is TGTGCCAGCAGTGAAGCATCGGTTACCGGGGAGCTGTTTTTT. Residues: CASSEASVTGELFF.

The chain employs TRBV18 and TRBJ1-6; TRBD1 might be the D (6 bases). This CDR3 spans 15 amino acids. V was trimmed by 3 bases and J by 5 bases, leaving 11 bases between them. CDR1 is KGHSH and CDR2 is LQKENI in the germline V gene. Here the CDR3 reads CASSPPGVNNSPLHF. CDR3 sequence (DNA): TGTGCCAGCTCACCTCCAGGGGTAAATAATTCACCCCTCCACTTT.

The V and J genes are TRBV5-4 and TRBJ1-2; TRBD1 might be the D (5 bases). The V gene lost 0 bases and the J gene lost 8 bases, with 11 bases spanning the gap. Germline V gene data show CDR1 as SGHNT and CDR2 as YYREEE (reference sequence). The CDR3 sequence is 13 residues long. In nucleotides, the CDR3 is TGTGCCAGCAGCTTGGTTGGGGGGATGGGCTACACCTTC. It encodes CASSLVGGMGYTF.

This clone showed up just a few times. The J gene is TRBJ1-3, the V gene TRBV19; D gene unclear. Germline CDR1 and CDR2: LNHDA and SQIVND (reference sequence). V shed 7 bases and J shed 0 bases, with 10 bases lying between them. The CDR3 length is 14 residues. CDR3 coding DNA: TGTGCCAGTACCTCAGGTAGCTCTGGAAACACCATATATTTT. It yields the protein CASTSGSSGNTIYF. Looking up the rest from reference TRBV19 and TRBJ1-3 gives the full variable domain: DGGITQSPKYLFRKEGQNVTLSCEQNLNHDAMYWYRQDPGQGLRLIYYSQIVNDFQKGDIAEGYSVSREKKESFPLTVTSAQKNPTAFYLCASTSGSSGNTIYFGEGSWLTVV.

Note on this clone: The junction shows a germline mismatch at one end, possibly a read error. The genes are TRBV14 and TRBJ2-6, with 8 positions matching TRBD2. Germline V gene lookup returns CDR1 SGHDN and CDR2 FVKESK. The CDR3 spans 16 residues. The CDR3 protein is CARSSGGYSGANVLTF. CDR3 coding DNA: TGTGCCCGCAGCTCGGGGGGGTACTCTGGGGCCAACGTCCTGACTTTC.

This chain uses TRBV21-1 with TRBJ2-1; no DNA check was done on the table's D call, TRBD2. TRBV21-1 represents a pseudogene. The CDR3 length is 16 residues. This CDR3 is CASSRRPGTSGNEQFF. Written as DNA, the CDR3 is TGTGCCAGCAGCCGACGTCCCGGGACTAGCGGCAATGAGCAGTTCTTC.

The chain is built from TRBV27 and TRBJ2-1; D call uncertain. The CDR3 is made up of 17 amino acids. Trimming shortened V by 1 base and J by 4 bases, and 17 bases separated the two germline ends. The germline V gene has CDR1 MNHEY and CDR2 SMNVEV (reference sequence). CDR3 in amino acids: CASSLLHPRARYNEQFF. The CDR3, as DNA: TGTGCCAGCAGTTTATTACACCCCCGGGCGCGGTACAATGAGCAGTTCTTC.

The V gene is TRBV29-1, the J gene TRBJ2-1; D gene uncertain. V was cut by 6 bases and J by 8 bases, with 20 bases left in between. Germline CDR1 and CDR2: SQVTM and ANQGSEA. The CDR3 spans 14 residues. The CDR3 spells CSVPVGQSEDEQFF. Here the CDR3 DNA reads TGCAGCGTCCCCGTCGGGCAATCCGAGGATGAGCAGTTCTTC.

The chain combines TRBV19 with TRBJ2-2; D uncertain. This CDR3 region has 13 residues. CDR1 LNHDA and CDR2 SQIVND come from the germline V gene (reference sequence). Trimming took off 4 bases at V and 6 bases at J, with 9 bases between the two ends. The CDR3 DNA follows: TGTGCCAGTAGTAATTTTGGTTCCGGGGAGCTGTTTTTT. Its translation: CASSNFGSGELFF.

This clone qualifies as medium-sized. This chain links TRBV6-1 with TRBJ1-1; no clear D. Germline V lookup: CDR1 MNHNS, CDR2 SASEGT. Trimming stripped 3 bases from V and 2 bases from J, with 7 bases between. The length of the CDR3 is 13 residues. The CDR3 sequence: CASSDTENTEAFF. The CDR3 DNA reads as TGTGCCAGCAGTGACACCGAAAACACTGAAGCTTTCTTT.

DNA for the CDR3: TGTGCCAGCAGCCAGAGATCGCACTGGGGAGATACGCAGTATTTT. The encoded protein is CASSQRSHWGDTQYF. The V gene is TRBV7-2, the J gene TRBJ2-3; the D is unclear. Trimming took off 5 bases at V and 5 bases at J, with 17 bases between the two ends. There are 15 residues in the CDR3. The germline V gene has CDR1 SGHTA and CDR2 FQGNSA.

CDR3 sequence (DNA): TGTGCTAGTGGTCCAAGCGGGAGGGCCGTAGATACGCAGTATTTT. Translation: CASGPSGRAVDTQYF. The J gene is TRBJ2-3, the V gene TRBV12-5, with 10 bases that match TRBD2. The CDR3 is 15 amino acids. V gave up 5 bases and J gave up 5 bases; unmatched junction bases: 7. Germline values: CDR1 LGHNT, CDR2 FRNRAP.

The chain recombines TRBV5-4 with TRBJ1-3; D perhaps matches TRBD1 (5 bases). This CDR3 region has 15 residues. Germline CDR1 is SGHNT and CDR2 is YYREEE (reference sequence). V was trimmed by 0 bases and J by 8 bases, leaving 15 bases between them. In DNA, the CDR3 is TGTGCCAGCAGCTTGGCCGGGACGGGATTCGACACCATATATTTT. Amino acids: CASSLAGTGFDTIYF. Full variable domain (rest looked up from reference TRBV5-4 and TRBJ1-3): ETGVTQSPTHLIKTRGQQVTLRCSSQSGHNTVSWYQQALGQGPQFIFQYYREEENGRGNFPPRFSGLQFPNYSSELNVNALELDDSALYLCASSLAGTGFDTIYFGEGSWLTVV.

The V and J genes are TRBV5-4 and TRBJ2-7, with 9 bases identical to TRBD2. Germline V gene data show CDR1 as SGHNT and CDR2 as YYREEE (reference sequence). V was pared by 3 bases and J by 6 bases, with 10 bases of the junction left unmatched. CDR3 length: 15 residues. This CDR3 reads CASSSFVAGVSEQYF. Written as DNA, the CDR3 is TGTGCCAGCAGCTCCTTCGTAGCGGGAGTTAGCGAGCAGTACTTC.

The gene calls are TRBV30 and TRBJ2-1, with D unresolved. The CDR3 extends over 15 amino acids. Looked up from germline, CDR1 is GTSNPN and CDR2 is SVGIG (reference sequence). The V gene lost 5 bases and the J gene lost 0 bases, with 14 bases spanning the gap. The CDR3 nucleotides are TGTGCCTGGGCCTCTAAAAGGGCCTCCTACAATGAGCAGTTCTTC. It translates to CAWASKRASYNEQFF. The whole variable domain, filled in from reference TRBV30 and TRBJ2-1, reads SQTIHQWPATLVQPVGSPLSLECTVEGTSNPNLYWYRQAAGRGLQLLFYSVGIGQISSEVPQNLSASRPQDRQFILSSKKLLLSDSGFYLCAWASKRASYNEQFFGPGTRLTVL.